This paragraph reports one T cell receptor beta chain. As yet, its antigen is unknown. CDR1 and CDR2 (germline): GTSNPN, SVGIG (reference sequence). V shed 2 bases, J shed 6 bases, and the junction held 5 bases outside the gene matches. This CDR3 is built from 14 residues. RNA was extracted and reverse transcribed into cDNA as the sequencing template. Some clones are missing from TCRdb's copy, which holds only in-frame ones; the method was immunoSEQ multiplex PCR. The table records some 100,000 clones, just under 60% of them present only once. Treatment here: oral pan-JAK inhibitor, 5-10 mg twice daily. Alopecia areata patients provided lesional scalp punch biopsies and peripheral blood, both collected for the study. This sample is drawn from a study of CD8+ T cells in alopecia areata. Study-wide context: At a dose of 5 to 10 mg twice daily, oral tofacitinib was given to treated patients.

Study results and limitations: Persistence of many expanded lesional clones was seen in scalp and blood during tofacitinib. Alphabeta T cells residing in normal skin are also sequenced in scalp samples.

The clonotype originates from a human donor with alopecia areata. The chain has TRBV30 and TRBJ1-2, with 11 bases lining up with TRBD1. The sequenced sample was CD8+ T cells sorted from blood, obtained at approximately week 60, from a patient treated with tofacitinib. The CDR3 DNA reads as TGTGCCTGGAGTCCGGGACAGGGGGTGGATGGCTACACCTTC. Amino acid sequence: CAWSPGQGVDGYTF.